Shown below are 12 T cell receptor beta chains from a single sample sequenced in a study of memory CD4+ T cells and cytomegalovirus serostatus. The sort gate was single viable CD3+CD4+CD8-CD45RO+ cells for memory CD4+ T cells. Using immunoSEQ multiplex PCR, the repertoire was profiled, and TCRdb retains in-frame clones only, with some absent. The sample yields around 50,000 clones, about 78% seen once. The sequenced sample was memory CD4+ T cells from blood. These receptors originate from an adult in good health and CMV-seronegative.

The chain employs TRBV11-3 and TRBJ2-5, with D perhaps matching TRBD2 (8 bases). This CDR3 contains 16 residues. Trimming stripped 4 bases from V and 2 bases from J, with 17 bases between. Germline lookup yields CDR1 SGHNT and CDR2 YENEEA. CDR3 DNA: TGTGCCAGCAGCTCGGGAGGGACAGCTCGACAAGAGACCCAGTACTTC. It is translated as CASSSGGTARQETQYF. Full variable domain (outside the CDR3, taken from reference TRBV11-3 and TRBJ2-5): EAGVVQSPRYKIIEKKQPVAFWCNPISGHNTLYWYLQNLGQGPELLIRYENEEAVDDSQLPKDRFSAERLKGVDSTLKIQPAELGDSAVYLCASSSGGTARQETQYFGPGTRLLVL.

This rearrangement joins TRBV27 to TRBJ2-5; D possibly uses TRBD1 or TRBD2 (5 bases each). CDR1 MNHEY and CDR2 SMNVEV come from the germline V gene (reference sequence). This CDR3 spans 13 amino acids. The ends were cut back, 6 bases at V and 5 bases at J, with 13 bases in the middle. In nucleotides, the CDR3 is TGTGCCAGCAGCCGGACAAGAGGGGAGACCCAGTACTTC. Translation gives CASSRTRGETQYF.

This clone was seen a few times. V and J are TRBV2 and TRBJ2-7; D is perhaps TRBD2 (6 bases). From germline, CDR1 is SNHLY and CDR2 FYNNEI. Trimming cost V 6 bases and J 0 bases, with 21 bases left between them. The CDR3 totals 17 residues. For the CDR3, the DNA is TGTGCCAGCAGACGAGCCCGCGGGGCGAGCACCTCCTACGAGCAGTACTTC. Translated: CASRRARGASTSYEQYF.

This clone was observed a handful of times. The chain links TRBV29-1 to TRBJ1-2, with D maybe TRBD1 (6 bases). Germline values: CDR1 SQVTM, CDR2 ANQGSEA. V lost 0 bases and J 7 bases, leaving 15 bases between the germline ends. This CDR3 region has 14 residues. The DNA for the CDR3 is TGCAGCGTTGAAGATCTAAGGGGGGCGGGTGGCTACACCTTC. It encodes CSVEDLRGAGGYTF.

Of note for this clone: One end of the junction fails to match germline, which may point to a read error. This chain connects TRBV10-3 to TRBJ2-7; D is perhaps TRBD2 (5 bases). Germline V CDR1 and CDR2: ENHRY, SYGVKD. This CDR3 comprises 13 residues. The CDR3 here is CVINTGKTYEQYF. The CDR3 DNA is TGTGTCATCAATACCGGGAAGACCTACGAGCAGTACTTC.

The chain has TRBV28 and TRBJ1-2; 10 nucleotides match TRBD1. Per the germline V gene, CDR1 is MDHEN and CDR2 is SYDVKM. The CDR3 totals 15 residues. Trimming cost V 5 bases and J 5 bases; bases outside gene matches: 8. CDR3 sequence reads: CASSPGRDRGYGYTF. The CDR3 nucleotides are TGTGCCAGCAGTCCTGGTCGGGACAGGGGATATGGCTACACCTTC.

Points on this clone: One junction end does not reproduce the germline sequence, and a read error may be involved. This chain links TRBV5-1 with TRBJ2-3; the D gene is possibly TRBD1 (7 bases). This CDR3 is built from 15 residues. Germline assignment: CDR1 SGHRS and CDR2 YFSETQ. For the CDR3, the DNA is TGCGCTAGCAGGGGGAGGTTTAGTAACACAGATACGCAGTATTTT. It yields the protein CASRGRFSNTDTQYF.

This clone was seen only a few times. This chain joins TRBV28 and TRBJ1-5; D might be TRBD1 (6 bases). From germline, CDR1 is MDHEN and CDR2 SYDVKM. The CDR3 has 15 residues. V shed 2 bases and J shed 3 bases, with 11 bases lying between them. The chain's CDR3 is CASSLGNRVNQPQHF. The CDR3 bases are TGTGCCAGCAGTTTAGGGAACAGGGTCAATCAGCCCCAGCATTTT.

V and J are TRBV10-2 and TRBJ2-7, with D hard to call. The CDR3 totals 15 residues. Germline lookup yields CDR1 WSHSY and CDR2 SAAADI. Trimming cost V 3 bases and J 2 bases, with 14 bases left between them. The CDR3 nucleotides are TGCGCCAGCAGTGACCCGAGACGGATAACCTACGAGCAGTACTTC. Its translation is CASSDPRRITYEQYF.

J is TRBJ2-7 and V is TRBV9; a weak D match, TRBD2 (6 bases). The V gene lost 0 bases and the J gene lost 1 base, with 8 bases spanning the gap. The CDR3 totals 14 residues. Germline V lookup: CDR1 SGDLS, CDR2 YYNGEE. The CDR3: CASSVGSGSYEQYF. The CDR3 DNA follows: TGTGCCAGCAGCGTAGGAAGCGGGTCCTACGAGCAGTACTTC.

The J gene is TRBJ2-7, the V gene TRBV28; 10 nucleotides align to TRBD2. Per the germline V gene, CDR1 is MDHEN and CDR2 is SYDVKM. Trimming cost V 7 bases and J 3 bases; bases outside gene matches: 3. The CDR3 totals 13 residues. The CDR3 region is CASTLAGDYEQYF. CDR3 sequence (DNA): TGTGCCAGCACCCTAGCGGGAGACTACGAGCAGTACTTC.

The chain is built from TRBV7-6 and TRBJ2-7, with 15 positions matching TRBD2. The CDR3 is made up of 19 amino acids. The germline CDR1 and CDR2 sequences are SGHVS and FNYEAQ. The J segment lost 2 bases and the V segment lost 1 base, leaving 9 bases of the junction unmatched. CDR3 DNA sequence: TGTGCCAGCAGCTTAGGGACTAGCGGGAGGGCCAAAACAACCTACGAGCAGTACTTC. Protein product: CASSLGTSGRAKTTYEQYF.